This T cell receptor beta chain was obtained from a study of cytomegalovirus exposure and HLA in healthy donors (dated by TCRdb to the late 2010s). Background for the entire study: An earlier analysis of several hundred of the donors reported approximately 300 Gb of sequence data and about 100 million unique TCR beta sequences from about 179 million T cells. About 310 gigabases of sequencing data and 70 million to 100 million unique TCR sequences were included in an early release covering about 700 HLA-typed donors. Among the roughly 390 genotyped donors, around 81% belonged to the genetic ancestry cluster associated with self-reported Caucasian donors. The aim of the study was to test whether cataloging public T cell receptors could identify signatures of past pathogen exposure. The study used immunosequencing to profile the T cell repertoires of approximately 630 subjects and linked those repertoires to cytomegalovirus serostatus. Along with the roughly 700-subject first cohort, a separate validation cohort of over a hundred different subjects was used. High-throughput TCR immunosequencing, statistical association of individual TCRs with disease status, and machine learning were combined to predict cytomegalovirus infection status. A later analysis re-analyzed previously published TCR beta repertoires from 550 to 700 donors and added high-resolution HLA genotyping to study TCR occurrence patterns. Rather than using new phenotypic data, the later analysis identified candidate immune exposures from TCR beta sequences and from how often those sequences occurred across donors. An earlier analysis of some 600 of the donors applied high-throughput TCR beta sequencing to assess whether each TCR beta V gene segment acted as functional or pseudogenic. Alongside the repertoire data, information on donor age, sex, ethnicity and CMV serostatus was compiled. A later genetic analysis took genome-wide SNP genotypes for about three fifths of the roughly 700 donors and used that subset as a discovery cohort. All discovery cohort repertoires had been generated on a single sequencing platform. Class I and class II HLA loci were covered by the typing at four-digit resolution. The number of donors typed differed by locus, with 629-630 for A, B, C, DRB1 and DQB1, 522 for DQA1, nearly 610 for DPA1, and roughly 450 for DPB1. Because of strong linkage in the cohort, 4 to 6 DR-DQ haplotypes were treated as single units for association and clustering. Among around 400 genotyped donors of the cohort, an average of about 240,000 unique TCR beta nucleotide sequences was sequenced per donor, of which 15% to 20% were non-productive. Study-wide conclusions, independent of this receptor: Most CMV-associated TCR beta chains appeared to be HLA-restricted in a later analysis, and the HLA associations seemed to be driven largely by CMV exposure. In a later analysis, HLA-associated TCR beta chains showed more clonal expansion and lower generation probabilities than non-associated chains that were equally common. A further reported finding was that TCR beta sequences accurately predicted the HLA-A and HLA-B alleles for most subjects in the first cohort. A later analysis associated about 16,000 TCR beta sequences with specific HLA alleles at a false discovery rate of 0.05. In an earlier analysis of around 500 of the donors, most TCR beta V segments appeared in productive rearrangements about 87% or about 30% of the time, broadly matching IMGT annotations. Several of the top co-occurrence clusters appeared to be linked to parvovirus B19, influenza, CMV and Epstein-Barr virus, according to a later analysis. In the study, 150 to 200 TCR beta chains were listed as associated with cytomegalovirus. A cluster of highly shared sequence variants was judged likely to represent a technical artifact of the sequencing pipeline. Immune exposure information for the cohort was limited to CMV serostatus. The 87-base-pair reads could not distinguish some IMGT-functional V segments, including TRBV6-2 and TRBV6-3, so those segments were excluded. Because counts were too low, roughly 18 rarely observed V segments, including chromosome 9 orphons, were left out of the earlier analysis of 587 of the donors. Correlated functional status among segregating V segments might reflect linkage disequilibrium, but an unknown experimental factor could not be ruled out. Only TCR beta chains were sequenced in this cohort, and the absence of alpha or paired-chain data limited detectable features. In both the original and validation cohorts, the classifier was reported to diagnose cytomegalovirus status with high specificity and sensitivity. While some public TCRs were present in many individuals, most TCR sequences turned up only very rarely across donors. When HLA alleles, especially DR and DQ, strongly co-occurred, TCR associations were difficult to assign to individual alleles. It was suggested by the authors that the approach could potentially be generalized to other disease states and immunological phenotypes. According to a later genetic analysis, donors in an Asian-associated ancestry cluster had fewer N-insertions in productive TCRs than the approximately 670-donor mean. A later analysis found that TCR association rates varied across HLA loci, with DRB1 alleles showing the most associated TCRs and HLA-C alleles the fewest. A later genetic analysis associated a missense DCLRE1C variant with V-gene and J-gene trimming of TCR beta chains, and an independent cohort replicated the association. Roughly uniform sequencing depth across donors was assumed in presence/absence analyses, although this assumption may not hold. A few of the identified cytomegalovirus-associated TCR beta chains were confirmed in vitro to be specific for cytomegalovirus antigens. HLA typing was unavailable for some donors at each locus, so association tests used only the typed subset.

The cohort comprised around 690 healthy bone marrow donors. All cohort members were sampled while nominally healthy, although unrecorded immune exposures were likely present. The donor was CMV seronegative and was included in the group of over 300 seronegative cohort members. Each donor provided a peripheral blood sample, and peripheral blood mononuclear cells were used for TCR beta sequencing. The Qiagen DNeasy Blood Extraction Kit was used to extract genomic DNA from the blood cell samples. The germline V gene encodes CDR1 SGHTA and CDR2 FQGNSA. V loses 4 bases at its end and J loses 10 bases; junction bases beyond the gene matches: 6. Reading from cysteine to phenylalanine, the CDR3 counts 13 amino acids. The DNA shown is the 39-base CDR3, in frame from base 1. To prepare the library, the immunoSEQ multiplex PCR assay was applied. The multiplex PCR relied on a mix of 60 forward primers for TCR Vbeta segments and 13 reverse primers for TCR Jbeta segments. Amplification of the CDR3 region of rearranged TCR beta genes was performed with a multiplex PCR assay on genomic DNA. On the Illumina HiSeq System, the amplified TCR beta libraries were sequenced as 87-base-pair reads. In the paper's pipeline: A later analysis tallied roughly 80 million unique TCR beta chains across the 666 repertoires, and about 12 million of those chains were shared by two or more donors. To remove PCR and sequencing errors, raw reads were error-corrected and collapsed into unique sequences using a nearest-neighbor algorithm that merged closely related sequences. Alignment of CDR3 sequences to IMGT reference sequences was used to assign V, D and J gene segments. For a sequence to be retained, a match of at least six nucleotides to both a V gene segment and a J gene segment was required. A rearrangement was called productive if the CDR3 had no stop codons and remained in frame with V and J, and every other rearrangement was called non-productive. CDR3 was defined according to IMGT convention as the region running from the second conserved V-encoded cysteine to the conserved J-encoded phenylalanine. The earlier analysis of some 550 of the donors excluded any sequence lacking an unambiguous match to a single V gene segment. In an earlier analysis of roughly 600 of the donors, a V segment was called functional when productive rearrangements were above 56.7%, and segregating when the standard deviation between donors exceeded 5%. A statistical classification framework was built to diagnose cytomegalovirus status from the catalog of TCR beta chain sequences. In a later analysis, TCR nucleotide sequences were compared against IMGT/GENE-DB human TR gene sequences so that V and J genes could be assigned. In a later analysis, CDR3 sequences and most-parsimonious VDJ recombination scenarios were assigned using the TCRdist pipeline. A later analysis defined each TCR beta chain by its CDR3 amino acid sequence plus V-gene family, and excluded reads lacking a unique V-gene family. In a later analysis, some 600 highly shared, low-generation-probability nucleotide sequences were removed to address suspected cross-contamination and a sequencing artifact. In a later analysis, a clonal expansion index was calculated for each public chain from normalized within-repertoire ranks of inferred template counts. Generation probabilities in a later analysis came from a VDJ recombination model fitted to out-of-frame rearrangements, and those results were checked against IGoR. A later analysis scored TCR-TCR, TCR-HLA and TCR-CMV co-occurrence with hypergeometric tests, applying a repertoire-size bias correction to TCR pairs. A later analysis estimated false discovery rates by permuting HLA or CMV assignments 20 times. In a later analysis, co-occurring TCRs were grouped using DBSCAN, and TCRdist sequence similarity was added for clustering within HLA-allele-positive subsets. Repertoires with fewer than 30,000 or more than 120,000 public chains, plus five repertoires with anomalous nucleotide sharing, were excluded from co-occurrence clustering. Sourced from immuneACCESS, this table was stored by TCRdb with only in-frame sequences that have V and J called. A share of the clones is absent; for the studies checked, an unresolved V gene accounts for under half, and the remainder has no known explanation. V, J and clone size were drawn from that table, and D and trimming were deduced from the DNA. The sample table gives about 75,000 clones. The top ten constitute about 2.9% of the sample.

Comment on this clone: The antigen it recognizes is unknown.

This receptor chain uses TRBV7-2 and TRBJ1-1; 10 middle bases align to TRBD1. Sequenced sample: PBMCs. This receptor was identified in a man aged 35-49 years in good health and CMV-seronegative. The sequenced DNA: TGTGCCAGCAGCTCCGGGACAGGGGTGGGAGCTTTCTTT. This encodes CASSSGTGVGAFF.